What follows is one TCR beta chain and its context. An end of the junction does not agree with germline; a read error may underlie this. Recruitment covered under 25 US areas and drew participants whose ages spanned roughly 18 to 90 years. The germline V gene has CDR1 WSHSY and CDR2 SAAADI. CDR3 length: 15 amino acids. Per the original data handling: Amplification of reference gene primers was used by the study to estimate nucleated cell counts. The repertoire was sequenced with immunoSEQ multiplex PCR; TCRdb's copy has only in-frame clones and lacks some. Clonal size and the V and J genes are those of that table, whereas D and trimming came from the DNA. The table shows some 170,000 clones, with 75% to 90% occurring only once. This sample stems from a study of blood T cell repertoires in COVID-19. Study as a whole: Acute and convalescent COVID-19 specimens originated in the United States, Italy and Spain. In each case, the material was cDNA or gDNA derived from T cells, B-cell-depleted T cells, or PBMCs.

The sample was PBMCs or T cells enriched from blood (not recorded which). This sequence was found in a man aged 35 to 55 who had recovered from COVID-19. The chain links TRBV10-2 to TRBJ1-6, with 7 bases identical to TRBD1. The CDR3 is CASGERQGENSPLHF. The CDR3 nucleotides are TGCGCCAGCGGTGAACGACAGGGAGAAAATTCACCCCTCCACTTT.